This record covers a single T cell receptor beta chain. Its antigen is unidentified. This record belongs to a study of CD8+ T cells in alopecia areata. Study conclusions and caveats: Mice gave a clearer picture of TCR sharing than patients did, possibly for HLA-related reasons. Elevated clonality characterized lesional scalp relative to normal scalp, particularly in alopecia totalis/universalis. Persistence of many expanded lesional clones was seen in scalp and blood during tofacitinib.

The trim removed 7 bases at V and 9 bases at J, leaving 8 bases unmatched. The CDR3 length is 12 residues. Germline CDR1 is SQVTM and CDR2 is ANQGSEA. The treatment denotes: oral pan-JAK inhibitor, 5-10 mg twice daily. The investigators collected lesional scalp punch biopsies and peripheral blood from alopecia areata patients. RNA was extracted and reverse transcribed into cDNA as the sequencing template. The assay was immunoSEQ multiplex PCR, and TCRdb's table has in-frame clones only and misses some. The table records around 190,000 clones, over 55% of them present only once. The sequenced sample was CD4+ T cells sorted from blood, obtained at week 24, from a patient treated with tofacitinib. The TCR sequence derives from a human donor with alopecia areata. The V gene is TRBV29-1, the J gene TRBJ2-1; 8 positions match TRBD2. CDR3 in DNA: TGCAGCGCCGCCGGGACTAGGGGTGAGCAGTTCTTC. Its protein is CSAAGTRGEQFF.